This T cell receptor beta chain comes out of a study of T cells in Graves' hyperthyroidism and ophthalmopathy (dated by TCRdb to between 2019 and 2020). At the level of the whole study: A discovery cohort of about a hundred patients, 43 with Graves' ophthalmopathy and 55 to 60 with stable Graves' hyperthyroidism, was used to find distinguishing TCR V-J signatures. After blood sampling, hyperthyroidism patients were treated with methimazole at a starting dose of 30 mg daily, and ophthalmopathy patients were treated with high-dose intravenous methylprednisolone. In about 6 Graves' hyperthyroidism patients, the study also compared T-cell repertoires from thyroid tissue with T-cell repertoires from blood. Prospective prediction of ophthalmopathy was tested in an independent validation cohort of 18 hyperthyroidism patients and approximately 17 patients who later progressed to ophthalmopathy. TCR Vbeta CDR3 sequencing of 130 to 150 peripheral blood samples (43 ophthalmopathy, roughly 72 hyperthyroidism and roughly 17 progressor patients) is reported in the paper. The approximately 98 discovery patients were randomly divided into training and test sets at a 7:3 ratio.

Amplification of TCR beta CDR3 regions was carried out from RNA transcripts. A first-round RT-PCR of the TCR CDR3 used the HTBI primer set with the Qiagen OneStep RT-PCR kit. A second multiplex PCR round built the libraries, followed by size selection and purification. Libraries were sequenced paired-end with 100 bp reads on an Illumina HiSeq2000. The published analysis was carried out like this. SOAPnuke was used to process the raw data, throwing out any read that contained adapters or uncalled bases, had a mean Phred below 15, or lacked an exact constant-primer or identifier match. High-quality paired reads were merged with COPE v1.2.5, and unique nucleotide sequences were defined as clonotypes. Clonotypes were aligned to IMGT TRBV, TRBD and TRBJ reference segments using MiTCR v1.1. The analysis included only V-J combinations with a frequency above 0.0001, which together covered 99% to 99.2% of the repertoires. The TCS score was defined as F50 (clonal expansion) divided by E x V (chaos), with BLOSUM62-based TCRdist calculated between CDR3 peptides within each V-J. Welch's t-statistics and random forest reduced approximately 520 V-J features to roughly 13, which were used in a naive Bayes classifier (R e1071). Thyroid-blood repertoire similarity was quantified with the Morisita-Horn index. TCRdb handled the public reads itself, with Q25 trimming in fastp and clone calling in MiXCR, and kept productive beta chains. Merged by CDR3 protein, the rows form single entries marked with the most common genes and DNA. These V and J calls originate from TCRdb's pipeline instead of the authors' own analysis. For this sample the table gives around 620,000 distinct CDR3 sequences, of which about 45% were detected only once. Clones ranked in the top ten supply 15% to 20% of the sample.

General conclusions and limits of the study: Most expanded thyroid clonotypes (frequency above 0.001) were also detected in blood, a finding suggesting that blood repertoires may reflect thyroid immune responses. Ophthalmopathy was separated from stable hyperthyroidism by a 13 V-J signature model, with around 90% sensitivity and about 81% specificity obtained in cross-validation and 80%/75% obtained in testing. No statistical method was used to set the sample size in advance, and investigators knew the group allocation. During validation, the model predicted progression to ophthalmopathy a median of approximately 7 months ahead of onset, with 70.59% sensitivity and about 75% specificity.

Patients with uncontrolled infections, other autoimmune diseases, pregnancy or lactation were excluded. Diagnoses were based on clinical symptoms, serum thyroxine and TRAb, thyroid ultrasound and orbital computed tomography. Total RNA was extracted using Trizol reagent, and RNA quality was assessed on an Agilent 2100 Bioanalyzer. Notes on this clonotype: Its antigen is not yet known. This may arise from a read error, as a much more abundant clone is one base away.

Sequenced sample: peripheral blood or thyroid tissue (not recorded which). The TCR was taken from an adult woman with Graves' disease, either hyperthyroidism or ophthalmopathy (not recorded which).

The nucleotide sequence reads TGTGCCAGCACCCTCCAAGCGGGAGCCCAAGAGACCCAGTACTTC. Its product reads: CASTLQAGAQETQYF. The chain is assembled from TRBV9 and TRBJ2-5; TRBD2 aligns with 8 central bases. Sequences SGDLS (CDR1) and YYNGEE (CDR2) are obtained from the germline V gene. Germline trimming: 6 bases from V, 1 base from J; junction bases outside gene matches: 8. Taken from cysteine to phenylalanine, the CDR3 has 15 residues. Left in the record is the CDR3 DNA by itself, 45 bases read in frame from the first base.